This T cell receptor beta chain was identified in a study of control samples from healthy donors and cancer patients. This CDR3 region has 11 residues. The ends were cut back, 8 bases at V and 7 bases at J, with 11 bases in the middle. The germline CDR1 and CDR2 sequences are SNHLY and FYNNEI. Clones were read by immunoSEQ multiplex PCR, and TCRdb kept only the in-frame ones, dropping some. The data hold 190,000 or so clones, with approximately 95% observed a single time. The chain has TRBV2 and TRBJ1-1; D gene unclear. Sequences were obtained from blood. The TCR comes from a man between 18 and 29 years old in good health. CDR3: CASLSGVEAFF. As DNA, the CDR3 is TGTGCCAGCTTAAGTGGTGTTGAAGCTTTCTTT.